The entry that follows covers one T cell receptor (beta chain) sequence. These data originate in a study of blood T cell repertoires in COVID-19. The method was immunoSEQ multiplex PCR; TCRdb's version includes in-frame clones alone and lacks a portion of them. The data hold 250,000 to 350,000 clones, with 80% to 90% observed a single time. This sequence originates from a woman aged 45-65 years with acute or convalescent COVID-19. Sequencing was done on a sample of peripheral blood.

The CDR3 region has the DNA TGTGCCAGCAGTCCCTGGGACAGGATCTACAATGAGCAGTTCTTC. It specifies CASSPWDRIYNEQFF. The chain links TRBV28 to TRBJ2-1; 8 bases are a match to TRBD1. The J segment lost 3 bases and the V segment lost 5 bases, leaving 6 bases of the junction unmatched. There are 15 residues in the CDR3. Per germline, CDR1 MDHEN and CDR2 SYDVKM.